One sample yielded the 26 T cell receptor beta chains listed below, sequenced in a study of shared clonotypes between healthy human individuals. The assay was immunoSEQ multiplex PCR, and TCRdb's table has in-frame clones only and misses some. Among roughly 1,500,000 clones, around 98% were seen once, and the ten largest hold roughly 0.45%. Sequences were obtained from naive CD4+ T cells sorted from blood. Described subset: CD45RA+ positively selected. The receptors were sampled from a man aged 25 to 40 in good health.

The chain carries TRBV19 and TRBJ1-4; D not resolved. CDR1 and CDR2 from the germline V gene are LNHDA and SQIVND (reference sequence). The CDR3 spans 16 residues. V gave up 4 bases and J gave up 7 bases, with 19 bases separating them. CDR3 sequence: CASSTQTGPGGEKLFF. CDR3 nucleotide sequence: TGTGCCAGTAGTACCCAGACTGGCCCTGGAGGTGAAAAACTGTTTTTT. Using reference TRBV19 and TRBJ1-4 for the parts outside the CDR3, the full variable domain is DGGITQSPKYLFRKEGQNVTLSCEQNLNHDAMYWYRQDPGQGLRLIYYSQIVNDFQKGDIAEGYSVSREKKESFPLTVTSAQKNPTAFYLCASSTQTGPGGEKLFFGSGTQLSVL.

The chain recombines TRBV19 with TRBJ2-3; 8 bases match TRBD2. Per the germline V gene, CDR1 is LNHDA and CDR2 is SQIVND (reference sequence). The CDR3 spans 13 residues. The junction had 9 bases not matched to a gene; V was cut back by 10 bases and J by 6 bases. CDR3 bases: TGTGCCACCACCGGGGGGGGTAGGGATACGCAGTATTTT. Amino acids: CATTGGGRDTQYF.

In this sample, this clone turned up once. The gene calls are TRBV9 and TRBJ2-1; 8 bases align to TRBD2. J gave up 6 bases and V 0 bases, and 5 bases lay outside the gene matches. The CDR3 sequence is 15 residues long. Germline V CDR1 and CDR2: SGDLS, YYNGEE. In DNA form, the CDR3 reads TGTGCCAGCAGCGTAGCGGGAGGGCCCCCCAATGAGCAGTTCTTC. Encoded protein: CASSVAGGPPNEQFF.

The gene calls are TRBV9 and TRBJ2-3; D gene uncertain. V was clipped by 6 bases and J by 0 bases, with 11 bases between them. Germline CDR1 reads SGDLS; CDR2 reads YYNGEE. CDR3 length: 14 residues. The CDR3 spells CASTPGPSTDTQYF. CDR3 DNA sequence: TGTGCCAGCACCCCCGGACCGAGCACAGATACGCAGTATTTT.

The V and J genes are TRBV6-7 and TRBJ2-2, with a tentative D call TRBD2 (6 bases). TRBV6-7 is labeled an ORF, and its function is uncertain. This CDR3 is 15 amino acids long. Trimming pared 0 bases from V and 4 bases from J, leaving 9 bases between. CDR3: CASSYSRGGTGELFF. The CDR3 DNA reads as TGTGCCAGCAGTTACTCGAGGGGAGGCACCGGGGAGCTGTTTTTT.

The rearrangement joins TRBV4-1 to TRBJ1-1; 7 positions match TRBD1. The length of the CDR3 is 16 residues. V trimming: 3 bases; J trimming: 1 base; junction bases outside the gene matches: 8. The V gene's germline CDR1 is MGHRA and CDR2 YSYEKL. CDR3 in amino acids: CASSHPGGRPNTEAFF. The CDR3 DNA is TGCGCCAGCAGCCACCCAGGGGGACGGCCGAACACTGAAGCTTTCTTT.

The V call is TRBV19, the J call TRBJ2-1; 7 bases are a match to TRBD2. The junction had 13 bases not matched to a gene; V was cut back by 5 bases and J by 6 bases. Per germline, CDR1 LNHDA and CDR2 SQIVND (reference sequence). This CDR3 is built from 16 residues. The CDR3 sequence: CASSLTGTNAGNEQFF. CDR3 nucleotides: TGTGCCAGTAGTTTAACCGGGACTAATGCGGGCAATGAGCAGTTCTTC.

V is TRBV5-4 and J is TRBJ2-1; TRBD2 matches at 13 bases. The CDR3 runs to 15 residues. Germline V gene sequence: CDR1 SGHNT, CDR2 YYREEE (reference sequence). V was pared by 4 bases and J by 5 bases, with 3 bases of the junction left unmatched. CDR3 in amino acids: CASSATSGRDNEQFF. As DNA, the CDR3 is TGTGCCAGCAGCGCCACTAGCGGGAGGGACAATGAGCAGTTCTTC.

The J gene is TRBJ2-7, the V gene TRBV10-3; 13 bases match TRBD2. Germline V gene sequence: CDR1 ENHRY, CDR2 SYGVKD. V dropped 4 bases and J dropped 5; count of bases not matched to a gene: 17. This CDR3 region has 19 residues. The CDR3 region has the DNA TGTGCCATCAGTGCCACCGGGACTAGCGGGACCCTAGGAGGGCACGAGCAGTACTTC. Encoded protein: CAISATGTSGTLGGHEQYF.

A single count supports this clone. V gene TRBV6-4 combines with J gene TRBJ2-6; D ambiguous. V was pared by 8 bases and J by 2 bases, with 16 bases between. The germline CDR1 and CDR2 sequences are MRHNA and SNTAGT. The CDR3 runs to 16 residues. This chain's CDR3 is CASCRKLRPGANVLTF. The CDR3 DNA sequence: TGTGCCAGCTGCCGCAAGTTAAGGCCTGGGGCCAACGTCCTGACTTTC.

The CDR3 here is CSVESGTGELFF. In DNA, the CDR3 is TGCAGCGTTGAGTCCGGAACCGGGGAGCTGTTTTTT. The chain couples TRBV29-1 to TRBJ2-2, with D uncertain. Germline assignment: CDR1 SQVTM and CDR2 ANQGSEA. V was pared by 3 bases and J by 5 bases, with 7 bases between. This CDR3 has 12 residues.

The rearrangement uses TRBV27 and TRBJ2-7; TRBD2 matches 11 bases. The CDR3 extends over 15 amino acids. The V and J ends lost 5 bases and 4 bases, in that order; junction bases with no gene match: 7. Looked up from germline, CDR1 is MNHEY and CDR2 is SMNVEV (reference sequence). The CDR3 DNA reads as TGTGCCAGCAGTACCGGGACTAGCGGCGTTTACGAGCAGTACTTC. It encodes CASSTGTSGVYEQYF.

V and J are TRBV18 and TRBJ2-5; the D gene is possibly TRBD2 (6 bases). V shed 3 bases and J shed 5 bases, with 19 bases lying between them. The CDR3 has 16 residues. The germline gives CDR1 KGHSH, CDR2 LQKENI. Written as DNA, the CDR3 is TGTGCCAGCTCACCGCTTGGTGAGGGCGCGGGGGAGACCCAGTACTTC. This encodes CASSPLGEGAGETQYF.

This chain uses TRBV15 with TRBJ2-7; D might be TRBD2 (6 bases). V was cut by 3 bases and J by 7 bases, with 10 bases left in between. Per the germline V gene, CDR1 is LNHNV and CDR2 is YYDKDF (reference sequence). The CDR3 runs to 12 residues. The chain's CDR3 is CATSREGPEQYF. CDR3 nucleotide sequence: TGTGCCACCAGCAGGGAGGGACCGGAGCAGTACTTC. The whole variable domain, filled in from reference TRBV15 and TRBJ2-7, reads DAMVIQNPRYQVTQFGKPVTLSCSQTLNHNVMYWYQQKSSQAPKLLFHYYDKDFNNEADTPDNFQSRRPNTSFCFLDIRSPGLGDTAMYLCATSREGPEQYFGPGTRLTVT.

This chain joins TRBV15 and TRBJ1-5; a possible D gene is TRBD1 (5 bases). The CDR3 extends over 16 amino acids. Germline CDR1 LNHNV, CDR2 YYDKDF (reference sequence). The ends were cut back, 1 base at V and 9 bases at J, with 19 bases in the middle. The CDR3 DNA reads TGTGCCACCAGCAGAGTATCCGGGACCGCGGTAGGGCCCCAGCATTTT. As protein: CATSRVSGTAVGPQHF.

V gene TRBV5-6 combines with J gene TRBJ2-2; TRBD2 aligns across 9 bases. Germline V CDR1 and CDR2: SGHDT, YYEEEE. The CDR3 spans 18 residues. The V gene end was trimmed by 3 bases and the J gene end by 4 bases; junction bases not matched to a gene: 13. The DNA of the CDR3 is TGTGCCAGCAGCTGGGATGGGACTAGCAGGATGGGCACCGGGGAGCTGTTTTTT. Its translation: CASSWDGTSRMGTGELFF.

This clone showed up just once. This chain uses TRBV29-1 with TRBJ2-3; 8 bases line up with TRBD2. Losses at the gene ends were 3 bases for V and 7 bases for J; bases not matched to a gene: 9. Germline V gives CDR1 SQVTM, CDR2 ANQGSEA. CDR3 length: 14 residues. The CDR3 nucleotides read TGCAGCGTTGAGGCTAGCGGGTTGGGAAATACGCAGTATTTT. Amino acids: CSVEASGLGNTQYF.

This clone was seen a single time. The chain employs TRBV5-4 and TRBJ2-3, with 8 bases fitting TRBD2. This CDR3 is built from 16 residues. CDR1 is SGHNT and CDR2 is YYREEE in the germline V gene (reference sequence). Unmatched junction bases numbered 13, after V lost 4 bases and J lost 6 bases. The CDR3 sequence: CASSPDGLAGGDTQYF. The DNA for the CDR3 is TGTGCCAGCAGCCCCGACGGACTAGCCGGGGGGGATACGCAGTATTTT.

The chain couples TRBV11-1 to TRBJ2-7; D ambiguous. The CDR3 length is 13 residues. V was trimmed by 4 bases and J by 6 bases, leaving 13 bases between them. Germline V gene lookup returns CDR1 SGHAT and CDR2 FQDESV (reference sequence). The CDR3 here is CASSSNSLSEQYF. In DNA form, the CDR3 reads TGTGCCAGCAGCTCGAATTCTCTATCCGAGCAGTACTTC.

The J gene is TRBJ2-7, the V gene TRBV5-6, with D unresolved. CDR1 is SGHDT and CDR2 is YYEEEE in the germline V gene. This CDR3 contains 15 residues. V shed 4 bases and J shed 3 bases, with 17 bases lying between them. The CDR3 DNA reads as TGTGCCAGCAGCCTTTGGGCAAAACCAATCTACGAGCAGTACTTC. Protein product: CASSLWAKPIYEQYF.

The V call is TRBV7-9, the J call TRBJ2-7, with 7 bases lining up with TRBD1. With V trimmed by 5 bases and J by 2 bases, 9 bases remained unmatched. The CDR3 covers 15 residues. Germline values: CDR1 SEHNR, CDR2 FQNEAQ (reference sequence). The CDR3: CASSPIQGTTYEQYF. The CDR3 region has the DNA TGTGCCAGCAGCCCAATACAGGGGACAACCTACGAGCAGTACTTC.

This sequence joins TRBV5-6 and TRBJ1-3; 9 bases match TRBD1. Trimming took 1 base from V and 3 from J; bases not matched to a gene: 5. CDR3 size: 16 residues. Germline loops: CDR1 SGHDT, CDR2 YYEEEE. DNA for the CDR3: TGTGCCAGCAGCTTGACAGGGGGCTTGGGTGGAAACACCATATATTTT. Translation: CASSLTGGLGGNTIYF.

The genes are TRBV18 and TRBJ1-4, with 7 bases lining up with TRBD1. Trimming at V came to 6 bases and at J to 7 bases, leaving 8 bases not matched to a gene. The CDR3 is made up of 14 amino acids. Germline V lookup: CDR1 KGHSH, CDR2 LQKENI. CDR3: CASSRGQEPEKLFF. The CDR3 bases are TGTGCCAGCTCCCGCGGACAGGAGCCTGAAAAACTGTTTTTT.

V and J are TRBV28 and TRBJ2-6, with D maybe TRBD1 (5 bases). Trimming removed 6 bases from V and 4 bases from J, with 13 bases in between. This CDR3 spans 15 amino acids. Germline CDR1 reads MDHEN; CDR2 reads SYDVKM. The CDR3 DNA sequence: TGTGCCAGCAGACCCTCAGGGTACGGGGCCAACGTCCTGACTTTC. Its protein is CASRPSGYGANVLTF.

The V call is TRBV19, the J call TRBJ2-5; TRBD2 matches at 12 bases. The ends lost 5 bases at V and 5 bases at J; junction bases unmatched: 9. The CDR3 runs to 16 residues. Germline CDR1 reads LNHDA; CDR2 reads SQIVND (reference sequence). The CDR3 DNA sequence: TGTGCCAGTAGTGTAAGACTAGCGGGAGATGGGGAGACCCAGTACTTC. Its translation: CASSVRLAGDGETQYF.

The chain is built from TRBV28 and TRBJ1-1; the D is unclear. CDR3 length: 13 residues. Trimming left V 2 bases short and J 10 bases short, with 14 bases between. The germline V gene encodes CDR1 MDHEN and CDR2 SYDVKM. Written as DNA, the CDR3 is TGTGCCAGCAGTTTAAAGAGGGTACGCGGAGCTTTCTTT. As protein: CASSLKRVRGAFF.